What follows is one TCR beta chain and its context. Germline V gene lookup returns CDR1 SGHNT and CDR2 YENEEA. The CDR3 totals 16 residues. V lost 2 bases, J lost 0 bases, and 6 bases stayed unmatched. These data come from a study of blood T cell repertoires in COVID-19. Study-wide background: The origin of the acute and convalescent COVID-19 samples was the United States, Italy and Spain. From T cells, B-cell-depleted T cells, or PBMCs came the material, which was cDNA or gDNA.

How the authors handled the data: Reference gene primer amplification in the assay estimated nucleated cell counts. TCRdb's table, derived via immunoSEQ multiplex PCR, lists solely in-frame clones and lacks some. Clonal size and the V and J genes are those of that table, whereas D and trimming came from the DNA. This repertoire shows roughly 100,000 clones, about four fifths found once; its top ten account for around 5%. This TCR was sampled from an elderly man with COVID-19, enrolled during active disease. The V call is TRBV11-3, the J call TRBJ2-7, with TRBD2 matching over 8 bases. Sequencing input: peripheral blood. CDR3 loop: CASSLRVSGISYEQYF. CDR3 in DNA: TGTGCCAGCAGCTTACGGGTTAGCGGGATCTCCTACGAGCAGTACTTC.